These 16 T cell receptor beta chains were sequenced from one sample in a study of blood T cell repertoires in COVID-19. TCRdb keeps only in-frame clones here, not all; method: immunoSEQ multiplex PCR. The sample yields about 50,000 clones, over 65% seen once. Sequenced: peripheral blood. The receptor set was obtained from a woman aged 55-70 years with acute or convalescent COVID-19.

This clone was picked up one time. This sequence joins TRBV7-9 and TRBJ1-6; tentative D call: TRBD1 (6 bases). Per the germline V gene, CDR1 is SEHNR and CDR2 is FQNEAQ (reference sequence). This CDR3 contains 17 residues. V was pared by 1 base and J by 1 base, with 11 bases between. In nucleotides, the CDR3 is TGTGCCAGCAGCTTAGATATGGGGGCATCCTATAATTCACCCCTCCACTTT. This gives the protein CASSLDMGASYNSPLHF.

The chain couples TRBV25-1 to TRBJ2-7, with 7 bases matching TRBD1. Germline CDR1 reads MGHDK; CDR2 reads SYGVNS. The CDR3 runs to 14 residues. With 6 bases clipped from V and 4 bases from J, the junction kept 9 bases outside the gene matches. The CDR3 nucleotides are TGTGCCAGCAGGGCAGAGGGACAGTCTTACGAGCAGTACTTC. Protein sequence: CASRAEGQSYEQYF.

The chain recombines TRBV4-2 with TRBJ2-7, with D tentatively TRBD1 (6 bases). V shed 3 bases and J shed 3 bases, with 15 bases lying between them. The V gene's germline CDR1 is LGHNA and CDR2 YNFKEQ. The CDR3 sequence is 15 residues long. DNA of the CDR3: TGTGCCAGCAGCCAGGACAGATCCATCGGCTACGAGCAGTACTTC. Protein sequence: CASSQDRSIGYEQYF.

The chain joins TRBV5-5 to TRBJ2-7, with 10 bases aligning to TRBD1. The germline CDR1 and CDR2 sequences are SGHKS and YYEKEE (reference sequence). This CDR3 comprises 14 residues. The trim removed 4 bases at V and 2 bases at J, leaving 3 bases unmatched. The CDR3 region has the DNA TGTGCCAGCAGCAACGGACAGGGGGCCTACGAGCAGTACTTC. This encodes CASSNGQGAYEQYF.

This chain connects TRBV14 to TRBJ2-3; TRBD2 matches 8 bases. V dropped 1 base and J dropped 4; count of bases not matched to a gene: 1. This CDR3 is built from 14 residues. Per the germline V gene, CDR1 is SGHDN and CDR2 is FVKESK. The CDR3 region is CASSQGGGPDTQYF. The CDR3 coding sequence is TGTGCCAGCAGCCAAGGCGGGGGGCCAGATACGCAGTATTTT.

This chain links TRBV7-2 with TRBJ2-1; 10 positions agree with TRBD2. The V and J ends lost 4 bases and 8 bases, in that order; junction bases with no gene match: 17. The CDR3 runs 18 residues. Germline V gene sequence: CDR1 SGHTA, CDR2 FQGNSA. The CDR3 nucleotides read TGTGCCAGCAGCTGGGGGGGGAAGAGCGGGAGGGCTCAGTATGAGCAGTTCTTC. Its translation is CASSWGGKSGRAQYEQFF.

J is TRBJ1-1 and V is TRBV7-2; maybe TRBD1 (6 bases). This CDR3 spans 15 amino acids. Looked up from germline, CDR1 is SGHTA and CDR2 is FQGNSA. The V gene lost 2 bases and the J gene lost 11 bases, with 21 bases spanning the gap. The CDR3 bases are TGTGCCAGCAGCTTAAGCGGCGGGGGGCAAAGATATGCTTTCTTT. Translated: CASSLSGGGQRYAFF.

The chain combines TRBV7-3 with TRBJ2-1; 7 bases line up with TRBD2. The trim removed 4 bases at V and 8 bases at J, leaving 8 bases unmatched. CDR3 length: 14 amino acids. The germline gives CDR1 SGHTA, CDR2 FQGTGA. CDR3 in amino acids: CASSSGGSKDEQFF. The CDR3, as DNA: TGTGCCAGCAGCTCCGGCGGGAGTAAGGATGAGCAGTTCTTC.

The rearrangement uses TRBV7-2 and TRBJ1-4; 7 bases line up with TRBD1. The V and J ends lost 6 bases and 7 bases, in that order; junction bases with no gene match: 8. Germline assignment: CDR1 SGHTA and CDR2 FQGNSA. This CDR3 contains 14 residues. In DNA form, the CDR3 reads TGTGCCAGCAGGCGGACAGGCAGGAGTGAAAAACTGTTTTTT. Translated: CASRRTGRSEKLFF. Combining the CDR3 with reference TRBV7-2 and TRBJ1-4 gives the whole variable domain GAGVSQSPSNKVTEKGKDVELRCDPISGHTALYWYRQSLGQGLEFLIYFQGNSAPDKSGLPSDRFSAERTGGSVSTLTIQRTQQEDSAVYLCASRRTGRSEKLFFGSGTQLSVL.

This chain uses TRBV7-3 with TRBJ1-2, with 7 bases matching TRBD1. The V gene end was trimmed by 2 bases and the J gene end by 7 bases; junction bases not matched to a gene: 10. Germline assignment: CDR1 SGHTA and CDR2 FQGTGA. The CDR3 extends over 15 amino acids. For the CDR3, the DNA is TGTGCCAGCAGCTTATCCGACAGGGTACGAACTGGCTACACCTTC. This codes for CASSLSDRVRTGYTF.

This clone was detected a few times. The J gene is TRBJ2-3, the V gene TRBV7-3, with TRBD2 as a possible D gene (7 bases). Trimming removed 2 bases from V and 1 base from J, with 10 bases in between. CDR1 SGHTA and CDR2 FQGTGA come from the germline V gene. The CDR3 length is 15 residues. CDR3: CASSLWGGGTDTQYF. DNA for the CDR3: TGTGCCAGCAGCTTATGGGGGGGCGGCACAGATACGCAGTATTTT. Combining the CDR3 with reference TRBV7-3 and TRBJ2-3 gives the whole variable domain GAGVSQTPSNKVTEKGKYVELRCDPISGHTALYWYRQSLGQGPEFLIYFQGTGAADDSGLPNDRFFAVRPEGSVSTLKIQRTERGDSAVYLCASSLWGGGTDTQYFGPGTRLTVL.

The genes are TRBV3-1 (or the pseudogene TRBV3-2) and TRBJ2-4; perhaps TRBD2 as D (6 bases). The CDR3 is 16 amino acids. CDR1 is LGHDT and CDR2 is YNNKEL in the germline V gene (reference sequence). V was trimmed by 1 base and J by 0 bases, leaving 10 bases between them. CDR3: CASSQGQGLAKNIQYF. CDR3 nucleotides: TGTGCCAGCAGCCAAGGTCAGGGACTAGCCAAAAACATTCAGTACTTC.

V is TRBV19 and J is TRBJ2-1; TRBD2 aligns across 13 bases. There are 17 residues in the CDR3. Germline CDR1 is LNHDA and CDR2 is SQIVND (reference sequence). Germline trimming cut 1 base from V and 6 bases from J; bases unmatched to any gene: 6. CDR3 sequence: CASSIAPGLAGPNEQFF. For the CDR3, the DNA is TGTGCCAGTAGTATAGCCCCGGGACTAGCGGGGCCCAATGAGCAGTTCTTC.

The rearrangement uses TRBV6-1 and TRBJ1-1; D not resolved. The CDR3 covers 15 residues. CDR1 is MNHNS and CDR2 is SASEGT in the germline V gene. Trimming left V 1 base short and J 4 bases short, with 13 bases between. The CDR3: CASSEEGGLGTEAFF. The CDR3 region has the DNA TGTGCCAGCAGTGAAGAGGGAGGTTTGGGCACTGAAGCTTTCTTT.

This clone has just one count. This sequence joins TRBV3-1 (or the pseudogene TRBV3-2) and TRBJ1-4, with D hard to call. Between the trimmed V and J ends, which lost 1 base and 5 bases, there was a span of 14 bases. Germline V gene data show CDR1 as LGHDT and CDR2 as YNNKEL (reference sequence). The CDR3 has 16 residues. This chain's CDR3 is CASSQGGGYLNEKLFF. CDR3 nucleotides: TGTGCCAGCAGCCAAGGAGGCGGGTATCTCAATGAAAAACTGTTTTTT.

This chain's CDR3 is CASSESQGTYGYTF. The CDR3 coding sequence is TGTGCCAGCAGTGAATCACAGGGGACCTATGGCTACACCTTC. This chain uses TRBV25-1 with TRBJ1-2; 7 bases agree with TRBD1. The V gene end was trimmed by 1 base and the J gene end by 4 bases; junction bases not matched to a gene: 3. In germline, CDR1 is MGHDK, CDR2 SYGVNS. There are 14 residues in the CDR3.